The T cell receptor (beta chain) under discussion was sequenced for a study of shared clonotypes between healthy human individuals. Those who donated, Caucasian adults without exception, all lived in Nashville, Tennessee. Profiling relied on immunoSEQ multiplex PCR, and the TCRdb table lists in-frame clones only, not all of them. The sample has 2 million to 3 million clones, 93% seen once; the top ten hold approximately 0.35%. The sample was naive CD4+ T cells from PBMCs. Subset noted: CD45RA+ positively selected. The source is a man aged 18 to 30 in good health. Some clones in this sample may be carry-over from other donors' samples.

The CDR3 bases are TGTGCCAGCAACGGTGGTGGGACAAGGACGCAGTATTTT. Translating gives CASNGGGTRTQYF. The gene calls are TRBV6-5 and TRBJ2-3, with D perhaps TRBD1 (6 bases). CDR3 length: 13 amino acids. V was cut by 7 bases and J by 9 bases, with 17 bases left in between. CDR1 and CDR2 (germline): MNHEY, SVGAGI.